What follows are 20 T cell receptor beta chains derived from one specimen sequenced in a study of cytomegalovirus exposure and HLA in healthy donors. It was with 60 Vbeta and 13 Jbeta primers that the PCR ran. Using immunoSEQ multiplex PCR, the repertoire was profiled, and TCRdb retains in-frame clones only, with some absent. This table holds roughly 110,000 clones, about three quarters found once. The sample was PBMCs. The receptors originated from a man aged 25 to 40 in good health and CMV-seronegative.

This clone was found once. This chain joins TRBV6-1 and TRBJ1-6, with 7 bases identical to TRBD1. Germline V gene sequence: CDR1 MNHNS, CDR2 SASEGT. The CDR3 has 14 amino acids. Unmatched junction bases numbered 5, after V lost 4 bases and J lost 8 bases. The CDR3 here is CASSGGTAHSPLHF. DNA for the CDR3: TGTGCCAGCAGTGGGGGGACAGCCCATTCACCCCTCCACTTT.

V gene TRBV27 combines with J gene TRBJ1-2, with TRBD1 matching 8 bases. The CDR3 sequence is 13 residues long. Losses at the gene ends were 6 bases for V and 4 bases for J; bases not matched to a gene: 4. From germline, CDR1 is MNHEY and CDR2 SMNVEV (reference sequence). Here the CDR3 DNA reads TGTGCCAGCAGATCCGGACAGGGCTATGGCTACACCTTC. It is translated as CASRSGQGYGYTF.

The gene calls are TRBV30 and TRBJ1-3; 9 nucleotides agree with TRBD1. The ends lost 3 bases at V and 1 base at J; junction bases unmatched: 1. Germline assignment: CDR1 GTSNPN and CDR2 SVGIG (reference sequence). CDR3 length equals 14 residues. The CDR3 region is CAWRGTGSGNTIYF. As DNA, the CDR3 is TGTGCCTGGAGGGGGACAGGGTCTGGAAACACCATATATTTT.

In its sample, this clone was seen a few times. This rearrangement joins TRBV28 to TRBJ2-7; 8 bases match TRBD1. This CDR3 spans 15 amino acids. The germline gives CDR1 MDHEN, CDR2 SYDVKM. After removal of 4 bases from V and 2 bases from J, the junction contained 7 bases not matched to a gene. The CDR3 sequence is CASSSQGANTYEQYF. The CDR3 region has the DNA TGTGCCAGCAGTTCGCAGGGGGCAAATACCTACGAGCAGTACTTC.

This chain links TRBV9 with TRBJ1-5; possibly TRBD1 for D (6 bases). Per the germline V gene, CDR1 is SGDLS and CDR2 is YYNGEE. V lost 0 bases and J 1 base, leaving 17 bases between the germline ends. The CDR3 covers 18 residues. CDR3 sequence (DNA): TGTGCCAGCAGCGTAGATGGAACAGGGAGCGTAAGCAATCAGCCCCAGCATTTT. Residues: CASSVDGTGSVSNQPQHF.

Here the CDR3 DNA reads TGTGCCAGTAGGACTTATGACAGGGCTAACTATGGCTACACCTTC. As protein: CASRTYDRANYGYTF. The rearrangement joins TRBV19 to TRBJ1-2; 7 nucleotides match TRBD1. The CDR3 consists of 15 residues. Germline V gene sequence: CDR1 LNHDA, CDR2 SQIVND (reference sequence). After removal of 6 bases from V and 0 bases from J, the junction contained 7 bases not matched to a gene.

V and J are TRBV30 and TRBJ2-3; unclear D gene. Trimming shortened V by 0 bases and J by 2 bases, and 15 bases separated the two germline ends. This CDR3 spans 16 amino acids. The germline V gene encodes CDR1 GTSNPN and CDR2 SVGIG (reference sequence). The CDR3 here is CAWSVSSSSHTDTQYF. CDR3 nucleotides: TGTGCCTGGAGTGTATCGTCTTCGAGTCACACAGATACGCAGTATTTT.

The V and J genes are TRBV5-1 and TRBJ2-1; 9 bases are a match to TRBD2. J lost 9 bases, V lost 4 bases, and 5 bases had no gene match. This CDR3 is built from 13 residues. The germline gives CDR1 SGHRS, CDR2 YFSETQ. In nucleotides, the CDR3 is TGCGCCAGCAGCACGGGACTAGCACGTGAGCAGTTCTTC. Its protein product is CASSTGLAREQFF.

The chain links TRBV4-1 to TRBJ2-7; the match to TRBD1 covers 8 bases. The J segment lost 2 bases and the V segment lost 3 bases, leaving 9 bases of the junction unmatched. CDR3 length equals 16 residues. Germline V lookup: CDR1 MGHRA, CDR2 YSYEKL. In DNA form, the CDR3 reads TGCGCCAGCAGCCAGGGGGCGACAGGGGCACCCTACGAGCAGTACTTC. Protein sequence: CASSQGATGAPYEQYF.

The chain is built from TRBV7-2 and TRBJ2-3; D remains unclear. V was trimmed by 4 bases and J by 2 bases, leaving 13 bases between them. In germline, CDR1 is SGHTA, CDR2 FQGNSA. The CDR3 totals 15 residues. The CDR3, as DNA: TGTGCCAGCAGCTCCTACCTCTACGTCACAGATACGCAGTATTTT. Its protein product is CASSSYLYVTDTQYF.

The V gene is TRBV7-9, the J gene TRBJ2-6, with 9 bases that match TRBD1. J gave up 4 bases and V 5 bases, and 6 bases lay outside the gene matches. Germline-derived CDR1 and CDR2 are SEHNR and FQNEAQ (reference sequence). The CDR3 is made up of 16 amino acids. The CDR3 sequence: CASSTHRGLGANVLTF. DNA of the CDR3: TGTGCCAGCAGCACCCACAGGGGGCTGGGGGCCAACGTCCTGACTTTC.

On this clone: One end of the junction does not line up with germline, which may come from a read error. The rearrangement links TRBV7-9 to TRBJ2-1, with D tentatively TRBD1 (6 bases). The germline V gene encodes CDR1 SEHNR and CDR2 FQNEAQ (reference sequence). The CDR3 consists of 12 residues. The CDR3 region has the DNA TGTTCCAGCAGCCACGATGGGGGCGGCAGGTTCTTC. It specifies CSSSHDGGGRFF.

This chain joins TRBV27 and TRBJ2-1; no definite D call. V was pared by 4 bases and J by 0 bases, with 10 bases between. CDR1 is MNHEY, CDR2 SMNVEV, per germline (reference sequence). CDR3 length: 15 amino acids. The CDR3 coding sequence is TGTGCCAGCAGTTCCCTCCTCGGCTCCTACAATGAGCAGTTCTTC. This codes for CASSSLLGSYNEQFF.

V is TRBV7-8 and J is TRBJ2-7; D perhaps matches TRBD2 (6 bases). The CDR3 has 14 amino acids. Germline lookup yields CDR1 SGHVS and CDR2 FQNEAQ. Trimming left V 0 bases short and J 5 bases short, with 11 bases between. CDR3 in amino acids: CASSLALWGDEQYF. The DNA for the CDR3 is TGTGCCAGCAGCTTAGCGCTGTGGGGGGACGAGCAGTACTTC.

The chain has TRBV2 and TRBJ1-1; a weak D match, TRBD1 (5 bases). Germline V lookup: CDR1 SNHLY, CDR2 FYNNEI. This CDR3 region has 14 residues. Trimming pared 5 bases from V and 4 bases from J, leaving 14 bases between. In DNA form, the CDR3 reads TGTGCCAGCAGTCTGGGGGGTCGGGGCACTGAAGCTTTCTTT. This codes for CASSLGGRGTEAFF.

Regarding this clone: This same CDR3 is encoded by further DNA sequences in the sample. J is TRBJ2-5 and V is TRBV15; D is possibly TRBD1 (5 bases). V lost 0 bases and J lost 4, with 9 bases in between. Germline V lookup: CDR1 LNHNV, CDR2 YYDKDF (reference sequence). The CDR3 spans 14 residues. DNA for the CDR3: TGTGCCACCAGCAGAGACAGGGCCGGAGAGACCCAGTACTTC. This translates into CATSRDRAGETQYF.

The J gene is TRBJ1-5, the V gene TRBV7-9; 9 bases line up with TRBD1. V shed 5 bases and J 4 bases; nucleotides not matched to a gene: 18. CDR3 length: 19 amino acids. CDR1 is SEHNR, CDR2 FQNEAQ, per germline (reference sequence). The DNA of the CDR3 is TGTGCCAGCAGCCAGCTAACCGGGACAGGGCCTATTCCGAATCAGCCCCAGCATTTT. This gives the protein CASSQLTGTGPIPNQPQHF.

The CDR3 DNA reads TGTGCCAGCAGCTTTAGCGGTTTCCAAGAGACCCAGTACTTC. It specifies CASSFSGFQETQYF. V usage is TRBV5-4 and J usage is TRBJ2-5, with a possible D match to TRBD2 (6 bases). The ends were cut back, 2 bases at V and 1 base at J, with 9 bases in the middle. The CDR3 runs to 14 residues. Germline V gene data show CDR1 as SGHNT and CDR2 as YYREEE (reference sequence). Based on the CDR3 plus reference TRBV5-4 and TRBJ2-5, the full variable domain is ETGVTQSPTHLIKTRGQQVTLRCSSQSGHNTVSWYQQALGQGPQFIFQYYREEENGRGNFPPRFSGLQFPNYSSELNVNALELDDSALYLCASSFSGFQETQYFGPGTRLLVL.

The chain combines TRBV5-1 with TRBJ1-1; D might be TRBD1 (5 bases). Per germline, CDR1 SGHRS and CDR2 YFSETQ. The CDR3 spans 14 residues. V lost 1 base to trimming and J lost 3 bases, with 10 bases between them. CDR3 bases: TGCGCCAGCAGCTTGTTTCTACAGGACACTGAAGCTTTCTTT. Amino acids: CASSLFLQDTEAFF.

This clone occurred a few times. The chain employs TRBV4-1 and TRBJ2-3; D remains ambiguous. The germline V and J ends were trimmed by 5 bases and 1 base, with 10 bases remaining between them. Germline-derived CDR1 and CDR2 are MGHRA and YSYEKL. The CDR3 is 14 residues long. CDR3: CASSDLGGTDTQYF. The CDR3 DNA is TGCGCCAGCAGCGACCTAGGCGGCACAGATACGCAGTATTTT.